The 14 T cell receptor beta chains listed next were all sequenced from one sample in a study of OX40 agonist ivuxolimab in advanced cancers. Assay: immunoSEQ multiplex PCR; the TCRdb copy retains only in-frame clones and omits some. The sample yields under 80,000 clones, around 89% seen once. Specimen: CD4+ or CD8+ T cells sorted from blood, collected in a trial of the OX40 agonist ivuxolimab. The receptors were sampled from an adult with an advanced solid tumor such as melanoma, head and neck, liver or kidney cancer.

As to this clone: Compared with germline, one end of the junction differs, possibly owing to a read error. The CDR3 reads CASSLPTISGANVPTF. The CDR3 nucleotides are TGCGCCAGCAGCTTACCTACAATCTCTGGGGCCAACGTCCCGACTTTC. The chain joins TRBV5-1 to TRBJ2-6, with a possible D match to TRBD1 (5 bases). The CDR3 is made up of 16 amino acids. Germline CDR1 SGHRS, CDR2 YFSETQ.

The chain couples TRBV5-6 to TRBJ2-7, with 7 positions matching TRBD2. The CDR3 is made up of 14 amino acids. CDR1 and CDR2 from the germline V gene are SGHDT and YYEEEE. The J segment lost 3 bases and the V segment lost 4 bases, leaving 7 bases of the junction unmatched. In DNA form, the CDR3 reads TGTGCCAGCAGCCCACTGGGAGGGCTCTACGAGCAGTACTTC. It translates to CASSPLGGLYEQYF.

The chain's CDR3 is CASSDAGTPYNEQFF. In DNA, the CDR3 is TGTGCCAGCAGCGATGCCGGGACCCCCTACAATGAGCAGTTCTTC. The V and J genes are TRBV7-3 and TRBJ2-1; D may correspond to TRBD1 or TRBD2 (5 bases each). Trimming pared 5 bases from V and 2 bases from J, leaving 13 bases between. The CDR3 is 15 residues long. Germline assignment: CDR1 SGHTA and CDR2 FQGTGA.

This rearrangement joins TRBV5-6 to TRBJ1-1; D perhaps matches TRBD1 (5 bases). V dropped 4 bases and J dropped 5 bases, with 12 bases sitting between them. This CDR3 spans 13 amino acids. Germline-derived CDR1 and CDR2 are SGHDT and YYEEEE. CDR3 loop: CASSPQWGTEAFF. For the CDR3, the DNA is TGTGCCAGCAGCCCCCAGTGGGGGACTGAAGCTTTCTTT.

The chain employs TRBV6-1 and TRBJ1-2, with D tentatively TRBD1 (5 bases). Germline V gene data show CDR1 as MNHNS and CDR2 as SASEGT. The CDR3 has 13 amino acids. Trimming pared 5 bases from V and 8 bases from J, leaving 15 bases between. In nucleotides, the CDR3 is TGTGCCAGCAGTTCGGACACAACCCGAGGCTACACCTTC. Translated: CASSSDTTRGYTF.

The V call is TRBV27, the J call TRBJ2-7, with 8 positions matching TRBD2. CDR1 MNHEY and CDR2 SMNVEV come from the germline V gene (reference sequence). The trim removed 0 bases at V and 3 bases at J, leaving 4 bases unmatched. This CDR3 is 15 amino acids long. CDR3 sequence (DNA): TGTGCCAGCAGTTTATCCGGGACTAGAGGCTACGAGCAGTACTTC. Its protein is CASSLSGTRGYEQYF.

The chain employs TRBV5-1 and TRBJ1-6; maybe TRBD1 (5 bases). The CDR3 contains 15 residues. Between the trimmed V and J ends, which lost 5 bases and 6 bases, there was a span of 15 bases. The germline gives CDR1 SGHRS, CDR2 YFSETQ. This chain's CDR3 is CASRGDGSPNSPLHF. Written as DNA, the CDR3 is TGCGCCAGCAGGGGGGACGGCTCTCCTAATTCACCCCTCCACTTT. Full variable domain (missing parts from reference TRBV5-1 and TRBJ1-6): KAGVTQTPRYLIKTRGQQVTLSCSPISGHRSVSWYQQTPGQGLQFLFEYFSETQRNKGNFPGRFSGRQFSNSRSEMNVSTLELGDSALYLCASRGDGSPNSPLHFGNGTRLTVT.

The V gene is TRBV11-3, the J gene TRBJ2-1; weak D call: TRBD1 (5 bases). V gave up 6 bases and J gave up 10 bases, with 13 bases separating them. CDR1 SGHNT and CDR2 YENEEA come from the germline V gene. The CDR3 runs 12 residues. As DNA, the CDR3 is TGTGCCAGCAGTAACAGACAGTCCGAGCAGTTCTTC. Residues: CASSNRQSEQFF.

The chain combines TRBV19 with TRBJ1-5; 9 bases align to TRBD1. The CDR3 loop spans 16 amino acids. CDR1 is LNHDA and CDR2 is SQIVND in the germline V gene (reference sequence). The trim removed 5 bases at V and 0 bases at J, leaving 5 bases unmatched. CDR3 protein: CASSLGQGISNQPQHF. The CDR3 region has the DNA TGTGCCAGTAGTCTTGGACAGGGGATTAGCAATCAGCCCCAGCATTTT.

V is TRBV29-1 and J is TRBJ1-2, with TRBD1 identical over 10 bases. The CDR3 is 13 residues long. Germline loops: CDR1 SQVTM, CDR2 ANQGSEA. Trimming took 8 bases from V and 3 from J; bases not matched to a gene: 6. CDR3 loop: CSTTGGAYYGYTF. CDR3 bases: TGCAGCACGACAGGGGGCGCTTACTATGGCTACACCTTC. Full variable domain (outside the CDR3, taken from reference TRBV29-1 and TRBJ1-2): SAVISQKPSRDICQRGTSLTIQCQVDSQVTMMFWYRQQPGQSLTLIATANQGSEATYESGFVIDKFPISRPNLTFSTLTVSNMSPEDSSIYLCSTTGGAYYGYTFGSGTRLTVV.

The CDR3: CASSADAGRYNEQFF. The CDR3 bases are TGTGCCAGCAGCGCGGACGCGGGACGCTACAATGAGCAGTTCTTC. This chain uses TRBV21-1 with TRBJ2-1; the table names TRBD2, a call not compared with the DNA. TRBV21-1 is a pseudogene locus. CDR3 length equals 15 residues.

The V call is TRBV10-3, the J call TRBJ2-2, with a tentative D call TRBD1 (5 bases). The CDR3 covers 13 residues. Germline CDR1 is ENHRY and CDR2 is SYGVKD. V lost 5 bases and J lost 5, with 9 bases in between. The CDR3 here is CAISPTETGELFF. CDR3 DNA sequence: TGTGCCATCAGTCCGACAGAGACCGGGGAGCTGTTTTTT.

This chain joins TRBV28 and TRBJ2-1; TRBD2 matches 11 bases. V trimming: 6 bases; J trimming: 7 bases; junction bases outside the gene matches: 11. The CDR3 has 16 amino acids. CDR1 MDHEN and CDR2 SYDVKM come from the germline V gene. CDR3 region: CASSLIAGGRGNEQFF. The CDR3 DNA follows: TGTGCCAGCAGCCTTATAGCGGGAGGGAGGGGAAATGAGCAGTTCTTC.

The chain uses TRBV6-5 and TRBJ2-3, with a weak D call TRBD2 (6 bases). Trimming took 6 bases from V and 5 from J, leaving 9 bases between them. The CDR3 loop spans 12 amino acids. Germline CDR1 MNHEY, CDR2 SVGAGI. CDR3 sequence: CASSTGRDTQYF. In DNA form, the CDR3 reads TGTGCCAGCAGCACCGGGAGAGATACGCAGTATTTT.